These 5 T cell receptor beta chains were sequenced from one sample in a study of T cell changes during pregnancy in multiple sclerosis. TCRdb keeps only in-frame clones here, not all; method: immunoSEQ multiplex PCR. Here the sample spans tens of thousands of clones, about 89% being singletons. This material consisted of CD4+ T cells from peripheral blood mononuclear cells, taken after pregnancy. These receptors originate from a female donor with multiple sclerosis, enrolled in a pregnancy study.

CDR3 sequence: CASRLQGMKAEAFF. Written as DNA, the CDR3 is TGTGCCAGCAGGTTACAGGGTATGAAGGCTGAAGCTTTCTTT. The rearrangement uses TRBV7-8 and TRBJ1-1, with D maybe TRBD1 (6 bases). The CDR3 spans 14 residues. Trimming removed 6 bases at V and 6 bases at J, with 17 bases between. Germline V gives CDR1 SGHVS, CDR2 FQNEAQ.

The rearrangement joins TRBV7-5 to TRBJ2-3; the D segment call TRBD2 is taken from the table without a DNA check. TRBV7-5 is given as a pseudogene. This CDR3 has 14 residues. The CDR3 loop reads CVRSFPRSCGTQYF. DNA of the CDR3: TGTGTCAGAAGCTTCCCCCGGAGTTGCGGTACGCAGTATTTT.

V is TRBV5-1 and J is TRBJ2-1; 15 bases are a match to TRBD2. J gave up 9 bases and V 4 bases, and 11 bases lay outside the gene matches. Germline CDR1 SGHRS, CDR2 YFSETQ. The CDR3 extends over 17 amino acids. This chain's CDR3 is CASSLRTSGRAGGEQFF. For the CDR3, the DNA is TGCGCCAGCAGCCTGCGGACTAGCGGGAGGGCCGGGGGTGAGCAGTTCTTC.

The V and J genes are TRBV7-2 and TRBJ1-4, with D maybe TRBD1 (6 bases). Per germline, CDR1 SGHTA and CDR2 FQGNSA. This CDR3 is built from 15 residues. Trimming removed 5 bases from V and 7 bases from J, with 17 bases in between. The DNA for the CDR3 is TGTGCCAGCAGCCGAACCGCAGGGGACGGTGAAAAACTGTTTTTT. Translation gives CASSRTAGDGEKLFF.

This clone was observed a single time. The CDR3 loop reads CASHEQGNYGYTF. Written as DNA, the CDR3 is TGTGCCAGCCATGAACAGGGTAACTATGGCTACACCTTC. The V and J genes are TRBV19 and TRBJ1-2, with TRBD1 as a possible D gene (6 bases). The CDR3 spans 13 residues. With 9 bases removed from V and 1 base from J, the gap between germline ends came to 12 bases. Germline values: CDR1 LNHDA, CDR2 SQIVND (reference sequence).